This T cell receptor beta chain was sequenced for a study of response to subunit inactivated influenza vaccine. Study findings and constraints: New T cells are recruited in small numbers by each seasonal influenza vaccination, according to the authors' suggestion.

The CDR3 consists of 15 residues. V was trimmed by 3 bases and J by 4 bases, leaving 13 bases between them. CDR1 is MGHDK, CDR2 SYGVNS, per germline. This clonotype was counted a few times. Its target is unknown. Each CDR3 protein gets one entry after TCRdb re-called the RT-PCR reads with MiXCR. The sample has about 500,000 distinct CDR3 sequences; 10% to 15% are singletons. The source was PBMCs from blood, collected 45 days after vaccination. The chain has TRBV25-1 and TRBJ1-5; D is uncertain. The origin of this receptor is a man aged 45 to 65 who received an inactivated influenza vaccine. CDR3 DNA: TGTGCCAGCAGTGATGGCAACCGAGCGAATCAGCCCCAGCATTTT. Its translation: CASSDGNRANQPQHF.